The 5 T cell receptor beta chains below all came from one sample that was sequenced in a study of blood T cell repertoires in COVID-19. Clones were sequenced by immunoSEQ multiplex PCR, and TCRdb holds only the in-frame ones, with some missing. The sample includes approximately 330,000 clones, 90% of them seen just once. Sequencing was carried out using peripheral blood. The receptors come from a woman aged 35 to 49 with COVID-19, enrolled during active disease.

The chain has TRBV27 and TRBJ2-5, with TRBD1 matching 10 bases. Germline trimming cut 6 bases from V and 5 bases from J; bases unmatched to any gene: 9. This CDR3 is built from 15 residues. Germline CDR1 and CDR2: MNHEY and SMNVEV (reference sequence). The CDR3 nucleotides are TGTGCCAGCAGCCGCCCCGGACAGGGGGAGGAGACCCAGTACTTC. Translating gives CASSRPGQGEETQYF.

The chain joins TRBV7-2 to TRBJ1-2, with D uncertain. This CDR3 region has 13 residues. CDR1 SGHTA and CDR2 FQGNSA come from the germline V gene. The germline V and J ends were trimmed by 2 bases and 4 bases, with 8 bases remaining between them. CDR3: CASSLTQAYGYTF. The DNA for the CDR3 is TGTGCCAGCAGCTTAACGCAGGCCTATGGCTACACCTTC.

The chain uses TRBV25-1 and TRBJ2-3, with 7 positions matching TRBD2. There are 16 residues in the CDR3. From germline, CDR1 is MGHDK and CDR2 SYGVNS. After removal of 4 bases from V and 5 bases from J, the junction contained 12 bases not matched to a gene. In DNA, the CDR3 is TGTGCCAGCAGTGGAAAAGCGGGGAGGGTTAAAGATACGCAGTATTTT. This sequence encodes CASSGKAGRVKDTQYF.

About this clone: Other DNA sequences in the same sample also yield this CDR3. This CDR3 is CASSLPTEAFF. As DNA, the CDR3 is TGTGCCAGCAGTCTTCCCACTGAAGCTTTCTTT. The chain employs TRBV28 and TRBJ1-1; D unresolved. Germline V lookup: CDR1 MDHEN, CDR2 SYDVKM. Trimming removed 5 bases from V and 4 bases from J, with 5 bases in between. This CDR3 spans 11 amino acids.

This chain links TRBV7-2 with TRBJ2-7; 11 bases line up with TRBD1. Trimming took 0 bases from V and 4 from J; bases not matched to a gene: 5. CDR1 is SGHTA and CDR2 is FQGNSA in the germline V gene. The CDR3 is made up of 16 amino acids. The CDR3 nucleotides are TGTGCCAGCAGCTTAGCATGGGACAGGGGGAATTACGAGCAGTACTTC. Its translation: CASSLAWDRGNYEQYF.